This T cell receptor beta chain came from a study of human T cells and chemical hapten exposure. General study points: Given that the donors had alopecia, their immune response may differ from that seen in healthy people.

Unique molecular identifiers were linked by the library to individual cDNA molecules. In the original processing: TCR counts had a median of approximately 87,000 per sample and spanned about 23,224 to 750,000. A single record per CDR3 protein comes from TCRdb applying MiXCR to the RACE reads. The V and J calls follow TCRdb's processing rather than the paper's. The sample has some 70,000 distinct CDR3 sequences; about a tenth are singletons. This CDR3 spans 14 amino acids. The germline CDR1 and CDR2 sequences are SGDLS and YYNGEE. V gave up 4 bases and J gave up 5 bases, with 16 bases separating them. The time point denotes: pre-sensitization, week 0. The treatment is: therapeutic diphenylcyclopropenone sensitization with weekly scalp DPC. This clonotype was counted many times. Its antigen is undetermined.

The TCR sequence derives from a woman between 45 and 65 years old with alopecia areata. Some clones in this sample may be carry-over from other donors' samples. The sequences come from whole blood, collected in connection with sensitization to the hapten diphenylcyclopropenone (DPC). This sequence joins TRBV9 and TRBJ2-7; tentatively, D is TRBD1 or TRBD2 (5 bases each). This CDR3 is CASSPEGRWDEQYF. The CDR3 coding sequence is TGTGCCAGCAGCCCAGAGGGGCGCTGGGACGAGCAGTACTTC.